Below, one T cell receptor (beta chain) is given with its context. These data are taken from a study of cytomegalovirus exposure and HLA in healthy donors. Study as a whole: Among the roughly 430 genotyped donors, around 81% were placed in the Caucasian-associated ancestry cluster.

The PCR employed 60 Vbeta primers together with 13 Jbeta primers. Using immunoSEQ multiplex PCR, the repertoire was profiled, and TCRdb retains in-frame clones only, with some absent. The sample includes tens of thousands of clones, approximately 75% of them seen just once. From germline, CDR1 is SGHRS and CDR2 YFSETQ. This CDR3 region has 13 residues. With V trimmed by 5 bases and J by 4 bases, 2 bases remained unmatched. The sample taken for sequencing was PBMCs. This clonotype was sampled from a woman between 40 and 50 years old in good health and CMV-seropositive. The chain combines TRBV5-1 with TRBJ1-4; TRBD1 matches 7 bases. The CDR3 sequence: CASRGQLNEKLFF. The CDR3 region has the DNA TGCGCCAGCAGGGGACAGCTTAATGAAAAACTGTTTTTT.